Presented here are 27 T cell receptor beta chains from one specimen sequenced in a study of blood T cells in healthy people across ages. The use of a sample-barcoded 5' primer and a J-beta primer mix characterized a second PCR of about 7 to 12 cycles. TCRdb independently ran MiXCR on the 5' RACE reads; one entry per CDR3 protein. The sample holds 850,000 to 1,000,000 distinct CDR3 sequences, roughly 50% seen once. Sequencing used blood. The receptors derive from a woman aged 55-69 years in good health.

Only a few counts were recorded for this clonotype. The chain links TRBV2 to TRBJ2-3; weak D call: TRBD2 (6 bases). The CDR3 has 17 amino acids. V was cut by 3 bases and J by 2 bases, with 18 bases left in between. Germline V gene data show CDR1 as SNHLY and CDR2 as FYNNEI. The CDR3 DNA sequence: TGTGCCAGCAGTGACCCCCTCGCGGGACGCAACACAGATACGCAGTATTTT. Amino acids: CASSDPLAGRNTDTQYF.

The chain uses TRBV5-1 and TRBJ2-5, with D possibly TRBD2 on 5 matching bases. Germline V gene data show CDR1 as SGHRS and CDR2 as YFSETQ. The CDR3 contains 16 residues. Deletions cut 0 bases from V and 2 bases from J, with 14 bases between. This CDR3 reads CASSLVGSDLQETQYF. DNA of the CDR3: TGCGCCAGCAGCTTGGTAGGTAGCGACCTACAAGAGACCCAGTACTTC.

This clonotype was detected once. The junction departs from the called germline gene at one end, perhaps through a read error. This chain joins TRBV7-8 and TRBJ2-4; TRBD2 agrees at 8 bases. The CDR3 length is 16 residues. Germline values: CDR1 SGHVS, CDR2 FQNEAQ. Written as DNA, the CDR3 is TGTGCCGGCAGCCGCGGACTAGCCCTAGCCAAAAACATTCAGTACTTC. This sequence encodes CAGSRGLALAKNIQYF.

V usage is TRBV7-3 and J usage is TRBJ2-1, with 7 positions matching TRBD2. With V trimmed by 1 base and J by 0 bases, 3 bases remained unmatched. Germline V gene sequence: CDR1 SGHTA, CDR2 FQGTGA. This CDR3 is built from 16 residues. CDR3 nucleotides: TGTGCCAGCAGCTTAATGGGGGGGAGCTCCTACAATGAGCAGTTCTTC. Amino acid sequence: CASSLMGGSSYNEQFF. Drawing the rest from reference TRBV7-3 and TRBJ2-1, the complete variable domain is GAGVSQTPSNKVTEKGKYVELRCDPISGHTALYWYRQSLGQGPEFLIYFQGTGAADDSGLPNDRFFAVRPEGSVSTLKIQRTERGDSAVYLCASSLMGGSSYNEQFFGPGTRLTVL.

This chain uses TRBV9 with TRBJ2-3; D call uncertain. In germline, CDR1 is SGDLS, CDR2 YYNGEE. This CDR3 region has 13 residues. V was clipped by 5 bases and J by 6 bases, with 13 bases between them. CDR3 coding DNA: TGTGCCAGCAGTTCACCCTTTGAGGATACGCAGTATTTT. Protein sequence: CASSSPFEDTQYF.

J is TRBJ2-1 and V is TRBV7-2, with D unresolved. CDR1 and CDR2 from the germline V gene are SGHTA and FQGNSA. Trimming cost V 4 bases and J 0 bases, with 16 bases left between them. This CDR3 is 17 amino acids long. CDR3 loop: CASSWLPQHSSYNEQFF. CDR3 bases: TGTGCCAGCAGCTGGTTACCCCAGCACAGCTCCTACAATGAGCAGTTCTTC. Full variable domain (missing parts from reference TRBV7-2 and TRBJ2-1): GAGVSQSPSNKVTEKGKDVELRCDPISGHTALYWYRQSLGQGLEFLIYFQGNSAPDKSGLPSDRFSAERTGGSVSTLTIQRTQQEDSAVYLCASSWLPQHSSYNEQFFGPGTRLTVL.

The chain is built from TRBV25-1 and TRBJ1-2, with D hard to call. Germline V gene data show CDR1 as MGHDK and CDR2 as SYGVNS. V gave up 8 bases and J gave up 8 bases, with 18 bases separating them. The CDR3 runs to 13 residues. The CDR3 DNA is TGTGCCAGCGGAGATCCTGATGGTAAAGGCTACACCTTC. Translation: CASGDPDGKGYTF.

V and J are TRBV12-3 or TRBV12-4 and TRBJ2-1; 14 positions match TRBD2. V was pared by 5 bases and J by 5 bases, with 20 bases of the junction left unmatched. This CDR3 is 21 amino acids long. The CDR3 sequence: CASSPPRGLAGENRPHNEQFF. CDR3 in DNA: TGTGCCAGCAGTCCCCCGCGGGGACTAGCGGGAGAAAACCGTCCACACAATGAGCAGTTCTTC.

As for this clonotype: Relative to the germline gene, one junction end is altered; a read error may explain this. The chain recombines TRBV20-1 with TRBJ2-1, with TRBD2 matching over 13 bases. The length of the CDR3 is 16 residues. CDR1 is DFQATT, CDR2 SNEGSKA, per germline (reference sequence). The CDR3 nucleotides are TGCAGCGCTAGAGAGGGACTAGCGGGAAAGTACAATGAGCAGTTCTTC. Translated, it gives CSAREGLAGKYNEQFF.

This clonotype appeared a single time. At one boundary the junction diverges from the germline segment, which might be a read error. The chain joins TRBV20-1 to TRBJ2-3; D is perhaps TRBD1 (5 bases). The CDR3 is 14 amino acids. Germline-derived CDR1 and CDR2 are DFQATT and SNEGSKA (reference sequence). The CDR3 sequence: CSAIRGVGTDTQYF. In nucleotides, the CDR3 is TGCAGTGCAATAAGGGGTGTTGGCACGGATACGCAGTATTTT.

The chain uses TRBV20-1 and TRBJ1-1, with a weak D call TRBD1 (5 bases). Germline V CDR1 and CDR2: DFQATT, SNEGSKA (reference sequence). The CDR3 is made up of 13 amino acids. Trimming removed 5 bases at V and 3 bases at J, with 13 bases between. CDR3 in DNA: TGCAGTGCTGGACGGGGACGCTACACTGAAGCTTTCTTT. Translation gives CSAGRGRYTEAFF.

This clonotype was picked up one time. The CDR3 DNA is TGCGCCAGCACTCGGACTAGCGGGGGCCCCAATGAGCAGTTCTTC. Protein: CASTRTSGGPNEQFF. This sequence joins TRBV5-1 and TRBJ2-1; 13 positions match TRBD2. Trimming at V came to 6 bases and at J to 6 bases, leaving 6 bases not matched to a gene. The V gene's germline CDR1 is SGHRS and CDR2 YFSETQ. The CDR3 sequence is 15 residues long.

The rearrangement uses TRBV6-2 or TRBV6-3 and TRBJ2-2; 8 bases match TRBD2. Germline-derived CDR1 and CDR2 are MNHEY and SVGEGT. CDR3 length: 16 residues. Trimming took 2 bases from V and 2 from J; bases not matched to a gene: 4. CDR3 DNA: TGTGCCAGCAGTTACCCTAGCGGGCCCAACACCGGGGAGCTGTTTTTT. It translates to CASSYPSGPNTGELFF.

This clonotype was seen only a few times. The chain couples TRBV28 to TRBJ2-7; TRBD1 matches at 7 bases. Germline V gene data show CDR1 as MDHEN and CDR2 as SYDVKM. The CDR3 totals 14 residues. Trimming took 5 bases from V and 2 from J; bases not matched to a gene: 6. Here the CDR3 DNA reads TGTGCCAGCAGTGAATATCAGGGGGCCTACGAGCAGTACTTC. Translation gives CASSEYQGAYEQYF.

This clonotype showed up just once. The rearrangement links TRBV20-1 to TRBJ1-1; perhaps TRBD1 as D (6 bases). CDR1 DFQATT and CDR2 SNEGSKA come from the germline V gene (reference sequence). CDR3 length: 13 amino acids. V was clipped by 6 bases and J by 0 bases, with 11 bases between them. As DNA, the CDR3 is TGCAGTGCAGTCGGGGACATGAACACTGAAGCTTTCTTT. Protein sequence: CSAVGDMNTEAFF.

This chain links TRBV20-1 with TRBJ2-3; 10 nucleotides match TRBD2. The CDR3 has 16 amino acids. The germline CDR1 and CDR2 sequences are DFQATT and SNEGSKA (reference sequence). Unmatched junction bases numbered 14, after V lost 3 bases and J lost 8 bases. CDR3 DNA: TGCAGTGCTAGGGCTCGACCAGCGGGAGGGCCGGTTACGCAGTATTTT. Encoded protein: CSARARPAGGPVTQYF.

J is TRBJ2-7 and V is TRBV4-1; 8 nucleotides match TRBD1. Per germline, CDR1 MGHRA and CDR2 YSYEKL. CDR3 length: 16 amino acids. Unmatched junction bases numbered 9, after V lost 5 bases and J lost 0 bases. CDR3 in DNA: TGCGCCAGCAGCAAATCCCCGGGGACAGGCTCCTACGAGCAGTACTTC. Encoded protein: CASSKSPGTGSYEQYF.

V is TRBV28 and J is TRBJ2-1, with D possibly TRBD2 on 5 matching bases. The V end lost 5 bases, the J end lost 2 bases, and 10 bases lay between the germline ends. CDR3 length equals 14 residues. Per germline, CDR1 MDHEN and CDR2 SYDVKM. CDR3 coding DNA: TGTGCCAGCAGTGTAAGAGGGACCTACAATGAGCAGTTCTTC. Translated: CASSVRGTYNEQFF.

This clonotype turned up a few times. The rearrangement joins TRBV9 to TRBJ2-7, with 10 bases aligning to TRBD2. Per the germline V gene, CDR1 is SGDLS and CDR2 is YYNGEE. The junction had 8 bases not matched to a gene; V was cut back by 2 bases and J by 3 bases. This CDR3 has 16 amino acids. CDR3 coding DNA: TGTGCCAGCAGCGTGGGGATAGGACTAGCGGACTACGAGCAGTACTTC. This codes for CASSVGIGLADYEQYF.

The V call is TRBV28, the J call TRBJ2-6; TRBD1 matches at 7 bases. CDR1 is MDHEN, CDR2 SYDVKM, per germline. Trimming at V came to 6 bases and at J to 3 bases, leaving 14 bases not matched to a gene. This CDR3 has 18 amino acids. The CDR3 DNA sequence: TGTGCCAGCAGATCTCCTCCCGGGACAGTATATGGGGCCAACGTCCTGACTTTC. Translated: CASRSPPGTVYGANVLTF.

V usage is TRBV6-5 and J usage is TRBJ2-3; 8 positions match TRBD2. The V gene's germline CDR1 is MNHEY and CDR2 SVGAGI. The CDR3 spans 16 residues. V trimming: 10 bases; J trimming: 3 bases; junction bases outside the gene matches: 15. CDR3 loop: CATQRAGAGRTDTQYF. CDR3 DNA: TGTGCCACTCAAAGAGCGGGAGCTGGGAGGACAGATACGCAGTATTTT.

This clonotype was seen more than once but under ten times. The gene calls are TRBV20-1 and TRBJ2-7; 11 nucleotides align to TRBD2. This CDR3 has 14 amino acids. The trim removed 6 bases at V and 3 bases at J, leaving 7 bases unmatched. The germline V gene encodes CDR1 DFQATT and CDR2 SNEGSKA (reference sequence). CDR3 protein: CSAGTSGRHYEQYF. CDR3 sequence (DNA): TGCAGTGCCGGAACTAGCGGGAGACACTACGAGCAGTACTTC.

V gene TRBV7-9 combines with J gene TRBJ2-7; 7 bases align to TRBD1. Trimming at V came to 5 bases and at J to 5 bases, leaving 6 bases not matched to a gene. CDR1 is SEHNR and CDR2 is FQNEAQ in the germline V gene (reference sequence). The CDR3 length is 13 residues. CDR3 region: CASSTTGVHEQYF. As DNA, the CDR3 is TGTGCCAGCAGCACCACAGGGGTCCACGAGCAGTACTTC.

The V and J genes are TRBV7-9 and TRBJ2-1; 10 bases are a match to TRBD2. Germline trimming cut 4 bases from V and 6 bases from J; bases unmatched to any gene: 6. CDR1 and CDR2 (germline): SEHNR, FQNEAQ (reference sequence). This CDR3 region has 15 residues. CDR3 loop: CASSSASGSANEQFF. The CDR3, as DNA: TGTGCCAGCAGCTCGGCTAGCGGGAGCGCCAATGAGCAGTTCTTC.

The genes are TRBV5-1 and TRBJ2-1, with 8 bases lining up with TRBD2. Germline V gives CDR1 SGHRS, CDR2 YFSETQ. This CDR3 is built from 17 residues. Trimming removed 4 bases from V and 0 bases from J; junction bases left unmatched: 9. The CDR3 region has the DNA TGCGCCAGCAGCACCGGGAGGGCCTCGTCCTCCTACAATGAGCAGTTCTTC. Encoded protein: CASSTGRASSSYNEQFF.

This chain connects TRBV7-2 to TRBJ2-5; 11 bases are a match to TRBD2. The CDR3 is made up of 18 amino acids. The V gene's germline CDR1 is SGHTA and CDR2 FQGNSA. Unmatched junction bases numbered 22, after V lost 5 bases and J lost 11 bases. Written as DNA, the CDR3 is TGTGCCAGCAGCGGATACGGTAGCGGGAGGGAGTCGGGCGATGAGCAGTACTTC. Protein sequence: CASSGYGSGRESGDEQYF.

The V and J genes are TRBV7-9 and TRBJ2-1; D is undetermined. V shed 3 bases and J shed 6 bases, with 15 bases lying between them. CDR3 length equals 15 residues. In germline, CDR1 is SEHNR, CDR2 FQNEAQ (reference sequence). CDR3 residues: CASSLNPGSCNEQFF. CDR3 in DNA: TGTGCCAGCAGCTTGAATCCTGGTAGCTGCAATGAGCAGTTCTTC.